This TCR beta chain was identified in a study of blood T cell repertoires in COVID-19. Background on the study: COVID-19 samples from acute and convalescent phases originated in the United States, Italy and Spain. T cells, B-cell-depleted T cells, or PBMCs provided the cDNA or gDNA that served as material.

CDR1 is SGHRS, CDR2 YFSETQ, per germline. The V gene end was trimmed by 4 bases and the J gene end by 4 bases; junction bases not matched to a gene: 3. CDR3 length equals 14 residues. Original processing methods: Amplified reference gene primers provided the basis for estimating nucleated cell counts. The method was immunoSEQ multiplex PCR; TCRdb's version includes in-frame clones alone and lacks a portion of them. D and trimming were read from the DNA, whereas the V and J calls and clone size are those reported in that table. The sample lists about 67,000 clones, around nine tenths occurring once. The chain combines TRBV5-1 with TRBJ2-7; 12 nucleotides line up with TRBD1. Sequencing was done on a sample of peripheral blood. The source is a woman aged 80 or over with acute or convalescent COVID-19. This chain's CDR3 is CASSTGQGAYEQYF. DNA of the CDR3: TGCGCCAGCAGCACGGGACAGGGGGCTTACGAGCAGTACTTC.